This entry lists 10 T cell receptor beta chains sequenced from one sample in a study of control samples from healthy donors and cancer patients. The assay was immunoSEQ multiplex PCR, and TCRdb's table has in-frame clones only and misses some. The sample contains roughly 95,000 clones, around 90% of which appear only once. Sequenced material: blood. Every receptor here comes from a man younger than 45 in good health.

The CDR3 DNA reads as TGCGCCAGCAGAAGACAGACAGCCCGCTCCTACGAGCAGTACTTC. This translates into CASRRQTARSYEQYF. This sequence joins TRBV5-1 and TRBJ2-7; the D gene is possibly TRBD1 (5 bases). V lost 5 bases to trimming and J lost 0 bases, with 15 bases between them. CDR3 length equals 15 residues. The V gene's germline CDR1 is SGHRS and CDR2 YFSETQ.

J is TRBJ2-7 and V is TRBV9; D is unresolved. With 4 bases removed from V and 3 bases from J, the gap between germline ends came to 5 bases. The CDR3 consists of 11 residues. Germline V gene data show CDR1 as SGDLS and CDR2 as YYNGEE. In DNA, the CDR3 is TGTGCCAGCAGCCGCGGCTACGAGCAGTACTTC. Amino acid sequence: CASSRGYEQYF.

This clone came up once. The sample has other DNA sequences that encode this CDR3 too. This chain links TRBV11-2 with TRBJ2-7; D ambiguous. Trimming took off 1 base at V and 1 base at J, with 5 bases between the two ends. The CDR3 is made up of 13 amino acids. CDR1 and CDR2 from the germline V gene are SGHAT and FQNNGV. CDR3 loop: CASSLAPSYEQYF. DNA of the CDR3: TGTGCCAGCAGCTTAGCCCCTTCCTACGAGCAGTACTTC.

The V gene is TRBV6-5, the J gene TRBJ2-3; D is undetermined. Deletions cut 3 bases from V and 1 base from J, with 5 bases between. Germline assignment: CDR1 MNHEY and CDR2 SVGAGI. This CDR3 comprises 13 residues. The CDR3 region has the DNA TGTGCCAGCAGTTATTGTCGCACAGATACGCAGTATTTT. It encodes CASSYCRTDTQYF.

As for this clone: One end of the junction varies from germline; a read error may be responsible. The chain recombines TRBV18 with TRBJ2-7, with 7 bases matching TRBD2. From germline, CDR1 is KGHSH and CDR2 LQKENI. This CDR3 is 16 amino acids long. The CDR3 loop is CASSPPSMGGSAPSDF. The CDR3 DNA reads TGTGCCAGCTCACCACCTTCTATGGGAGGGAGCGCCCCGTCTGACTTC.

The chain carries TRBV5-1 and TRBJ2-3; tentative D call: TRBD2 (5 bases). Trimming removed 1 base at V and 0 bases at J, with 6 bases between. CDR1 and CDR2 (germline): SGHRS, YFSETQ. The CDR3 has 14 amino acids. The CDR3 reads CASSLRGSTDTQYF. As DNA, the CDR3 is TGCGCCAGCAGCTTGCGGGGTAGCACAGATACGCAGTATTTT.

The chain has TRBV29-1 and TRBJ2-2; D ambiguous. The CDR3 contains 13 residues. Trimming removed 2 bases from V and 0 bases from J, with 4 bases in between. Germline V gene data show CDR1 as SQVTM and CDR2 as ANQGSEA. CDR3 bases: TGCAGCGTTGAACAGCCGAACACCGGGGAGCTGTTTTTT. Its protein is CSVEQPNTGELFF.

The J gene is TRBJ1-1, the V gene TRBV29-1; possible D gene TRBD1, 5 bases. CDR3 length equals 13 residues. From germline, CDR1 is SQVTM and CDR2 ANQGSEA. The germline V and J ends were trimmed by 5 bases and 5 bases, with 15 bases remaining between them. The CDR3 region has the DNA TGCAGCGTTTACCCAGGGCGGGGAACTGAAGCTTTCTTT. This encodes CSVYPGRGTEAFF.

The CDR3 DNA follows: TGTGCCAGTAGTATACAGGGAACTGGAAACACCATATATTTT. Translating gives CASSIQGTGNTIYF. The chain uses TRBV19 and TRBJ1-3; D may be TRBD1 (5 bases). Trimming shortened V by 2 bases and J by 2 bases, and 7 bases separated the two germline ends. CDR3 length: 14 amino acids. The germline V gene encodes CDR1 LNHDA and CDR2 SQIVND (reference sequence).

The chain recombines TRBV7-3 with TRBJ2-7; D gene uncertain. The ends were cut back, 2 bases at V and 0 bases at J, with 5 bases in the middle. The CDR3 loop spans 13 amino acids. The V gene's germline CDR1 is SGHTA and CDR2 FQGTGA. CDR3 sequence: CASSLSPSYEQYF. As DNA, the CDR3 is TGTGCCAGCAGCTTATCACCCTCCTACGAGCAGTACTTC.